A selection of T cell receptor beta chains follows, all from one sample in a study of T cells in Graves' hyperthyroidism and ophthalmopathy. TCRdb re-derived calls from the multiplex PCR reads in MiXCR, one entry per CDR3 protein. Of 500,000 to 650,000 distinct CDR3 sequences in the sample, about 46% were seen once. The sample taken for sequencing was peripheral blood or thyroid tissue (not recorded which). The receptors here all came from an adult woman with Graves' disease, either hyperthyroidism or ophthalmopathy (not recorded which). The CDR3 runs from the conserved cysteine through the conserved F or W. The D gene is left open where the match is weak. Size is omitted from some rows. Given values are once, few, many or a class for expanded clones.

clone_size j_call v_call d_call cdr3_aa cdr3_nt
NA TRBJ1-5 TRBV11-2 NA CASSFTGQPQHF TGTGCCAGCAGTTTCACCGGGCAGCCCCAGCATTTT
NA TRBJ2-5 TRBV25-1 TRBD1 CATSGGTGKETQYF TGTGCCACCTCCGGCGGGACAGGGAAAGAGACCCAGTACTTC
NA TRBJ2-6 TRBV7-9 NA CASSPAGANVLTF TGTGCCAGCAGCCCCGCTGGGGCCAACGTCCTGACTTTC
NA TRBJ2-1 TRBV29-1 NA CSVVAGINNEQFF TGCAGCGTTGTCGCGGGAATAAACAATGAGCAGTTCTTC
NA TRBJ1-6 TRBV2 NA CASSVARQWGSPLHF TGTGCCAGCAGTGTCGCGCGTCAGTGGGGTTCACCCCTCCACTTT
few TRBJ2-5 TRBV7-7 NA CASAREGAETQYF TGTGCTAGCGCTCGGGAGGGGGCGGAGACCCAGTACTTC
few TRBJ2-7 TRBV5-8 TRBD2 CASSHRLAGSSYEQYF TGTGCCAGCAGCCATAGACTAGCGGGGAGCTCCTACGAGCAGTACTTC
many TRBJ2-7 TRBV2 NA CASRADISYEQYF TGTGCCAGCAGGGCGGACATCTCCTACGAGCAGTACTTC
few TRBJ2-7 TRBV25-1 NA CASREQGYEQYF TGTGCCAGCAGAGAACAGGGTTACGAGCAGTACTTC
NA TRBJ1-5 TRBV7-6 NA CASSLPAQVETQHF TGTGCCAGCAGCTTACCCGCGCAAGTGGAGACCCAGCATTTT
NA TRBJ2-7 TRBV29-1 TRBD1 CSVNRGYEQYF TGCAGCGTCAACAGGGGTTACGAGCAGTACTTC
many TRBJ2-2 TRBV5-1 TRBD2 CASSRLTSGNTGELFF TGCGCCAGCAGCCGGTTAACTAGCGGGAACACCGGGGAGCTGTTTTTT
NA TRBJ2-1 TRBV2 TRBD2 CASSDEGTITSNEQFF TGTGCCAGCAGTGATGAGGGGACTATTACTTCTAATGAGCAGTTCTTC
NA TRBJ1-2 TRBV20-1 NA CSAQRERSYGYTF TGCAGTGCCCAGCGGGAACGATCCTACGGCTACACCTTC
NA TRBJ2-5 TRBV5-1 TRBD2 CASSDGLAGRREETQYF TGCGCCAGCAGTGATGGACTAGCGGGAAGGCGGGAAGAGACCCAGTACTTC
many TRBJ1-4 TRBV2 NA CASRGLGTNEKLFF TGTGCCAGCAGAGGCCTGGGGACTAATGAAAAACTGTTTTTT
many TRBJ1-4 TRBV7-9 NA CASSLVLGRNEKLFF TGTGCCAGCAGCTTAGTCTTGGGGAGGAATGAAAAACTGTTTTTT
few TRBJ2-2 TRBV12-3/TRBV12-4 NA CASSPRARNTGELFF TGTGCCAGCAGTCCCCGGGCAAGGAACACCGGGGAGCTGTTTTTT
NA TRBJ1-1 TRBV29-1 NA CRDVLAAEAFF TGCAGAGATGTTTTGGCGGCAGAAGCTTTCTTT
NA TRBJ2-5 TRBV7-8 TRBD1 CASSLAEPTNRGQETQYF TGTGCCAGCAGCTTAGCTGAACCGACGAACAGGGGCCAAGAGACCCAGTACTTC
NA TRBJ1-5 TRBV2 NA CASSEGPGTQHF TGTGCCAGCAGTGAAGGCCCCGGAACCCAGCATTTT
many TRBJ1-3 TRBV12-3/TRBV12-4 NA CASSASPGTIYF TGTGCCAGCAGTGCTTCGCCGGGCACCATATATTTT
NA TRBJ2-5 TRBV5-4 NA CASSLAGHGSTRMETQYF TGTGCCAGCAGCTTGGCTGGACACGGCAGCACTAGGATGGAGACCCAGTACTTC
NA TRBJ1-1 TRBV15 TRBD1 CATSREGEHRGRAEAFF TGTGCCACCAGCAGAGAGGGGGAGCACAGGGGAAGGGCTGAAGCTTTCTTT
few TRBJ2-3 TRBV7-6 NA CASSRGLTTDTQYF TGTGCCAGCAGCCGGGGACTTACCACAGATACGCAGTATTTT
NA TRBJ2-2 TRBV7-3 NA CASSQGGLGQGGAGELFF TGCGCCAGCAGCCAAGGGGGCCTAGGACAGGGAGGGGCCGGGGAGCTGTTTTTT
many TRBJ2-5 TRBV30 NA CAWTPKGGETQYF TGTGCCTGGACCCCTAAGGGAGGAGAGACCCAGTACTTC
few TRBJ1-1 TRBV29-1 NA CSVEGTPNTEAFF TGCAGCGTTGAAGGGACACCGAACACTGAAGCTTTCTTT
many TRBJ1-5 TRBV28 NA CASSLDGWGAQHF TGTGCCAGCAGCTTGGACGGGTGGGGGGCCCAGCATTTT
NA TRBJ2-7 TRBV20-1 NA CSARPTAAREQYF TGCAGTGCTAGGCCAACAGCGGCGCGCGAGCAGTACTTC
NA TRBJ1-6 TRBV20-1 NA CSARAGHDGSPLHF TGCAGTGCTAGAGCGGGGCACGACGGATCACCCCTCCACTTT
NA TRBJ2-7 TRBV10-3 TRBD2 CAISEPGRLASQYF TGTGCCATCAGTGAGCCTGGACGACTAGCTTCCCAGTACTTC
NA TRBJ2-2 TRBV7-3 TRBD2 CASSLSGVLAGAGELFF TGTGCCAGCAGCTTATCCGGGGTACTAGCGGGAGCCGGGGAGCTGTTTTTT
NA TRBJ2-3 TRBV2 NA CASSERVTTDTQYF TGTGCCAGCAGTGAGCGGGTAACCACAGATACGCAGTATTTT
NA TRBJ2-2 TRBV6-1 TRBD1 CASSSTGGYYTGELFF TGTGCCAGCAGTTCCACAGGGGGCTACTACACCGGGGAGCTGTTTTTT
NA TRBJ1-1 TRBV20-1 NA CSARGSYNTEAFF TGCAGTGCGAGAGGCAGCTATAACACTGAAGCTTTCTTT
NA TRBJ2-5 TRBV20-1 TRBD2 CSARSTSGQETQYF TGCAGTGCTAGATCGACTAGCGGCCAAGAGACCCAGTACTTC
few TRBJ2-7 TRBV6-6 TRBD2 CASSSSPSGYEQYF TGTGCCAGCAGCTCCTCCCCTAGCGGCTACGAGCAGTACTTC
NA TRBJ1-2 TRBV24-1 NA CATSDPVGTNDYTF TGTGCCACCAGTGACCCCGTAGGGACAAATGACTACACCTTC
many TRBJ2-6 TRBV19 TRBD1 CASSIRGPLDSGANVLTF TGTGCCAGTAGTATAAGGGGGCCCTTGGACTCTGGGGCCAACGTCCTGACTTTC
NA TRBJ2-2 TRBV19 TRBD2 CASSGQRGGIGELFF TGTGCCAGTAGTGGCCAGCGGGGGGGCATCGGGGAGCTGTTTTTT
many TRBJ1-1 TRBV18 NA CASSLQKNTEAFF TGTGCCAGCAGCTTGCAGAAGAACACTGAAGCTTTCTTT
NA TRBJ2-5 TRBV12-3/TRBV12-4 TRBD2 CASSNSGRSETQYF TGTGCCAGCAGCAATAGCGGGAGGTCGGAGACCCAGTACTTC
few TRBJ2-5 TRBV2 NA CASSEALGSRAQYF TGTGCCAGCAGTGAAGCGCTGGGCAGCAGAGCCCAGTACTTC
many TRBJ2-5 TRBV20-1 NA CSARGGAGETQYF TGCAGTGCTAGGGGGGGGGCCGGCGAGACCCAGTACTTC
NA TRBJ2-7 TRBV10-3 NA CASSADLGGQYF TGTGCCAGCAGTGCCGATCTCGGCGGGCAGTACTTC
NA TRBJ2-2 TRBV11-2 NA CASRLSTGELFF TGTGCCAGCCGGCTTAGCACCGGGGAGCTGTTTTTT
many TRBJ1-2 TRBV7-3 NA CASSLDSSSANYGYTF TGTGCCAGCAGCCTAGATTCTTCTTCAGCTAACTATGGCTACACCTTC
once TRBJ2-7 TRBV2 TRBD1 CASSEDSQGEQYF TGTGCCAGCAGTGAAGACTCACAGGGGGAGCAGTACTTC
once TRBJ2-2 TRBV20-1 NA CSARVGTGELFF TGCAGTGCTAGAGTAGGGACAGGGGAGCTGTTTTTT
many TRBJ1-5 TRBV12-3/TRBV12-4 NA CASSLTDNQPQHF TGTGCCAGCAGTTTGACAGACAATCAGCCCCAGCATTTT
NA TRBJ1-4 TRBV2 TRBD1 CASSLGTVKEKLFF TGTGCCAGCAGCTTGGGGACAGTGAAAGAAAAACTGTTTTTT
NA TRBJ2-7 TRBV7-9 NA CASNTQGIPSEQYF TGTGCCAGCAATACCCAGGGCATCCCGAGCGAGCAGTACTTC
NA TRBJ1-5 TRBV10-3 NA CAISRGDLNQHF TGTGCCATCAGTAGGGGCGATCTAAACCAGCATTTT
many TRBJ2-5 TRBV7-6 TRBD1 CASSYYRGRRETQYF TGTGCCAGCAGCTACTACAGGGGGCGTCGAGAGACCCAGTACTTC
NA TRBJ1-4 TRBV10-3 TRBD1 CAIRGGQGMEKLFF TGTGCCATCAGGGGAGGACAGGGTATGGAAAAACTGTTTTTT